The source of this T cell receptor (beta chain) is a study of blood T cell repertoires in COVID-19. Study at large: Collection of acute and convalescent COVID-19 samples took place in the United States, Italy and Spain. PBMCs, B-cell-depleted T cells, or T cells were the source of the cDNA or gDNA that made up the material.

This clone came up a few times. Original processing methods: Amplification with reference gene primers provided the estimates of nucleated cell counts. Produced via immunoSEQ multiplex PCR; TCRdb's table is partial and in-frame only. That table furnishes V, J and clone size, whereas the DNA furnished D and trimming. The sample yields 300,000 to 350,000 clones, 85% to 90% seen once. The CDR3 is 16 residues long. The trim removed 3 bases at V and 4 bases at J, leaving 3 bases unmatched. Germline assignment: CDR1 MRHNA and CDR2 SNTAGT. Adults between about 18 and 95 years of age took part from fewer than 30 US areas.

This clonotype originated in a woman aged 18-30 years with acute COVID-19. Source material: PBMCs or T cells enriched from blood (not recorded which). V usage is TRBV6-4 and J usage is TRBJ2-3, with TRBD2 matching over 14 bases. The CDR3 DNA reads as TGTGCCAGCAGTGAGACTAGCGGGAGGGGGCCAGATACGCAGTATTTT. This translates into CASSETSGRGPDTQYF.